The 13 T cell receptor beta chains given below trace back to one sample, sequenced in a study of T-cell memory formation after mild COVID-19. TCRdb fed the 5' RACE reads into MiXCR, producing one record per CDR3 protein. This table holds about 350,000 distinct CDR3 sequences, over 13% found once. Sequencing used PBMCs or a T cell subset sorted from them (not recorded which). The receptors were sampled from a man between 18 and 29 years old who had mild COVID-19 (a few samples of this study predate the infection). Cell type and time point are not known.

The chain carries TRBV5-1 and TRBJ1-4, with D possibly matching TRBD1 (5 bases). V lost 4 bases and J 5 bases, leaving 21 bases between the germline ends. The CDR3 is made up of 17 amino acids. The V gene's germline CDR1 is SGHRS and CDR2 YFSETQ. CDR3 nucleotide sequence: TGCGCCAGCAGCCCCCCTCGGGGCGGCAGGAGGAATGAAAAACTGTTTTTT. It codes for CASSPPRGGRRNEKLFF.

This clonotype was counted many times. The CDR3 sequence is CASSFALAGVYEQYF. CDR3 sequence (DNA): TGTGCCAGCAGCTTCGCCCTAGCGGGGGTCTACGAGCAGTACTTC. The chain carries TRBV7-2 and TRBJ2-7; 10 nucleotides align to TRBD2. Unmatched junction bases numbered 5, after V lost 3 bases and J lost 3 bases. This CDR3 contains 15 residues. The germline gives CDR1 SGHTA, CDR2 FQGNSA.

This clonotype was counted between two and nine times. The J gene is TRBJ2-1, the V gene TRBV19, with D unresolved. In germline, CDR1 is LNHDA, CDR2 SQIVND (reference sequence). The CDR3 sequence is 16 residues long. With 7 bases removed from V and 0 bases from J, the gap between germline ends came to 16 bases. This chain's CDR3 is CASNSRTGRSYNEQFF. CDR3 DNA sequence: TGTGCCAGTAACTCCCGCACCGGGCGCTCCTACAATGAGCAGTTCTTC. The full variable domain, in which reference TRBV19 and TRBJ2-1 provide the parts outside the CDR3, is DGGITQSPKYLFRKEGQNVTLSCEQNLNHDAMYWYRQDPGQGLRLIYYSQIVNDFQKGDIAEGYSVSREKKESFPLTVTSAQKNPTAFYLCASNSRTGRSYNEQFFGPGTRLTVL.

This clonotype has only a few counts. The V gene is TRBV20-1, the J gene TRBJ2-5; 10 positions agree with TRBD2. The CDR3 runs 13 residues. Germline CDR1 reads DFQATT; CDR2 reads SNEGSKA (reference sequence). J gave up 2 bases and V 6 bases, and 3 bases lay outside the gene matches. The CDR3 loop is CSAAGGTQETQYF. The CDR3 DNA reads TGCAGTGCAGCGGGGGGGACTCAAGAGACCCAGTACTTC.

The J gene is TRBJ1-2, the V gene TRBV4-1, with a weak D call TRBD1 (5 bases). V dropped 2 bases and J dropped 4 bases, with 11 bases sitting between them. This CDR3 spans 14 amino acids. Germline V gene sequence: CDR1 MGHRA, CDR2 YSYEKL. The chain's CDR3 is CASSQLVGTYGYTF. As DNA, the CDR3 is TGCGCCAGCAGCCAACTGGTTGGGACCTATGGCTACACCTTC.

The genes are TRBV20-1 and TRBJ1-2; D is unclear. Germline V gene data show CDR1 as DFQATT and CDR2 as SNEGSKA (reference sequence). The V and J ends lost 3 bases and 4 bases respectively, with 15 bases between them. There are 14 residues in the CDR3. The CDR3 here is CSASLPAGLYGYTF. The CDR3, as DNA: TGCAGTGCTAGTCTTCCCGCAGGACTCTATGGCTACACCTTC.

The V call is TRBV20-1, the J call TRBJ1-5; D perhaps matches TRBD1 (5 bases). This CDR3 contains 12 residues. Germline CDR1 reads DFQATT; CDR2 reads SNEGSKA (reference sequence). Trimming shortened V by 3 bases and J by 7 bases, and 10 bases separated the two germline ends. The CDR3 loop is CSASEGNQPQHF. The CDR3 bases are TGCAGTGCTAGTGAGGGGAACCAGCCCCAGCATTTT.

A few counts support this clonotype. This chain uses TRBV6-1 with TRBJ1-5, with D perhaps matching TRBD1 (5 bases). The CDR3 sequence is 13 residues long. The germline V gene encodes CDR1 MNHNS and CDR2 SASEGT. V was trimmed by 6 bases and J by 7 bases, leaving 13 bases between them. The CDR3 region has the DNA TGTGCCAGCAGGGGCAGCAAGGGGCAGCCCCAGCATTTT. Translating gives CASRGSKGQPQHF.

The sample holds many counts of this clonotype. V is TRBV29-1 and J is TRBJ1-1, with D possibly TRBD1 on 6 matching bases. There are 14 residues in the CDR3. Trimming pared 7 bases from V and 1 base from J, leaving 16 bases between. Germline-derived CDR1 and CDR2 are SQVTM and ANQGSEA. The CDR3 coding sequence is TGCAGCGCAATAGGGGGACAACCGAACACTGAAGCTTTCTTT. Residues: CSAIGGQPNTEAFF.

The table lists this clonotype with a few counts. CDR3 bases: TGTGCCAGCAGCTTAAGTGTTAGTAGTGCGGGCGACCGTCAAGAGACCCAGTACTTC. Its protein is CASSLSVSSAGDRQETQYF. The chain recombines TRBV7-8 with TRBJ2-5; D is possibly TRBD2 (5 bases). Germline assignment: CDR1 SGHVS and CDR2 FQNEAQ. The CDR3 is 19 residues long. Trimming shortened V by 2 bases and J by 2 bases, and 24 bases separated the two germline ends.

This clonotype has more than one count but fewer than ten. The genes are TRBV5-1 and TRBJ1-5; D is undetermined. V was cut by 5 bases and J by 4 bases, with 10 bases left in between. The CDR3 runs to 13 residues. Germline assignment: CDR1 SGHRS and CDR2 YFSETQ. The CDR3: CASRGGPNQPQHF. The CDR3 nucleotides read TGCGCCAGCAGGGGAGGTCCAAATCAGCCCCAGCATTTT. Using reference TRBV5-1 and TRBJ1-5 for the parts outside the CDR3, the full variable domain is KAGVTQTPRYLIKTRGQQVTLSCSPISGHRSVSWYQQTPGQGLQFLFEYFSETQRNKGNFPGRFSGRQFSNSRSEMNVSTLELGDSALYLCASRGGPNQPQHFGDGTRLSIL.

In this sample, this clonotype turned up a few times. This chain uses TRBV3-1 with TRBJ2-1; D is undetermined. CDR1 and CDR2 (germline): LGHDT, YNNKEL (reference sequence). CDR3 length: 15 amino acids. The ends were cut back, 0 bases at V and 13 bases at J, with 19 bases in the middle. CDR3 in amino acids: CASSQDLGSRPDQFF. The DNA for the CDR3 is TGTGCCAGCAGCCAAGATCTGGGAAGCCGGCCGGATCAGTTCTTC.

The gene calls are TRBV28 and TRBJ1-2; 10 nucleotides agree with TRBD1. The CDR3 runs 13 residues. The junction had 10 bases not matched to a gene; V was cut back by 10 bases and J by 8 bases. Germline loops: CDR1 MDHEN, CDR2 SYDVKM. CDR3 coding DNA: TGTGCCATCCGCGCCGGGACAGGGGACGGCTACACCTTC. Translated: CAIRAGTGDGYTF.